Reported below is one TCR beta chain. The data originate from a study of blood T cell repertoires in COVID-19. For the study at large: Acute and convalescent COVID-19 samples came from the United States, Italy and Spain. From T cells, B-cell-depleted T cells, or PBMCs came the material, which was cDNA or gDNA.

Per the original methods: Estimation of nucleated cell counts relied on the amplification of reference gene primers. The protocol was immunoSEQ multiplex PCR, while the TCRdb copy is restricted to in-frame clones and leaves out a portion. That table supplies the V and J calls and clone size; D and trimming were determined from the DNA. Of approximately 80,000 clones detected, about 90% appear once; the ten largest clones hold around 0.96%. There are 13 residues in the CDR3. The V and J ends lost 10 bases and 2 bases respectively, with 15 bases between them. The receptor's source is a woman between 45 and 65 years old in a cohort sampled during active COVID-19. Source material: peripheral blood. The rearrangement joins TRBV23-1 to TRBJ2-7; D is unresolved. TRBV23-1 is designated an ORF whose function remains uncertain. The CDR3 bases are TGCGCCACAAGACAACAGCAGGCCTACGAGCAGTACTTC. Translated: CATRQQQAYEQYF.